Below, 17 T cell receptor beta chains from the same sample are listed, as sequenced in a study of blood T cell repertoires in COVID-19. The assay was immunoSEQ multiplex PCR, and TCRdb's table has in-frame clones only and misses some. The sample yields approximately 670,000 clones, 85% to 90% seen once. The specimen was peripheral blood. These receptors all stem from a woman between 18 and 29 years old with acute or convalescent COVID-19.

This clone was recorded only once. This chain links TRBV7-5 with TRBJ1-2; the table's D call of TRBD1 was not tested on the DNA. TRBV7-5 represents a pseudogene. CDR3 size: 15 residues. CDR3 nucleotide sequence: TGTGCCAGAAGCATTTACAGGGGGTTATACTATGGCTACACCTTC. It encodes CARSIYRGLYYGYTF.

V and J are TRBV7-2 and TRBJ1-6, with no clear D. Trimming took 4 bases from V and 7 from J, leaving 14 bases between them. The CDR3 is 15 amino acids. From germline, CDR1 is SGHTA and CDR2 FQGNSA. The CDR3 region has the DNA TGTGCCAGCAGCTCCCTTACAGCTATGAATTCACCCCTCCACTTT. It yields the protein CASSSLTAMNSPLHF. Combining the CDR3 with reference TRBV7-2 and TRBJ1-6 gives the whole variable domain GAGVSQSPSNKVTEKGKDVELRCDPISGHTALYWYRQSLGQGLEFLIYFQGNSAPDKSGLPSDRFSAERTGGSVSTLTIQRTQQEDSAVYLCASSSLTAMNSPLHFGNGTRLTVT.

The rearrangement uses TRBV14 and TRBJ1-1; possibly TRBD1 for D (6 bases). V was cut by 0 bases and J by 1 base, with 15 bases left in between. This CDR3 contains 17 residues. Per germline, CDR1 SGHDN and CDR2 FVKESK. In DNA, the CDR3 is TGTGCCAGCAGCCAAGAACCCCAGTTCAGGGGGAACACTGAAGCTTTCTTT. The encoded protein is CASSQEPQFRGNTEAFF.

The CDR3 spells CASSQVSARGYTF. The CDR3 DNA follows: TGTGCCAGCAGCCAAGTATCGGCGCGGGGCTACACCTTC. The V call is TRBV3-1 (or the pseudogene TRBV3-2), the J call TRBJ1-2, with D unresolved. There are 13 residues in the CDR3. V lost 1 base to trimming and J lost 8 bases, with 11 bases between them. CDR1 and CDR2 from the germline V gene are LGHDT and YNNKEL (reference sequence).

The J gene is TRBJ1-5, the V gene TRBV6-5, with a tentative D call TRBD1 (5 bases). CDR3 length: 13 residues. Germline V CDR1 and CDR2: MNHEY, SVGAGI. Trimming removed 6 bases from V and 7 bases from J, with 13 bases in between. The CDR3 reads CASSVKGAQPQHF. In DNA, the CDR3 is TGTGCCAGCAGCGTCAAAGGGGCGCAGCCCCAGCATTTT.

This rearrangement joins TRBV4-1 to TRBJ1-5; D unresolved. Germline V lookup: CDR1 MGHRA, CDR2 YSYEKL. V was pared by 3 bases and J by 1 base, with 4 bases between. The CDR3 runs to 13 residues. The CDR3 DNA reads TGCGCCAGCAGCCAGGCCAGCAATCAGCCCCAGCATTTT. It is translated as CASSQASNQPQHF.

The genes are TRBV4-3 and TRBJ2-7; the D is unclear. The CDR3 loop spans 13 amino acids. CDR1 and CDR2 (germline): LGHNA, YSLEER. The ends were cut back, 3 bases at V and 4 bases at J, with 10 bases in the middle. This chain's CDR3 is CASSQYDGYEQYF. CDR3 nucleotides: TGCGCCAGCAGCCAGTACGACGGGTACGAGCAGTACTTC.

CDR3 DNA sequence: TGTGCCAGCAGTAGTGAGGAAAACTACAATGAGCAGTTCTTC. Its translation is CASSSEENYNEQFF. The chain joins TRBV2 to TRBJ2-1; D is unresolved. Trimming pared 5 bases from V and 3 bases from J, leaving 11 bases between. CDR3 length equals 14 residues. The germline V gene encodes CDR1 SNHLY and CDR2 FYNNEI.

This clone was counted a single time. This sample includes further DNA sequences coding for the same CDR3. The chain links TRBV9 to TRBJ2-1; 7 bases align to TRBD1. Germline loops: CDR1 SGDLS, CDR2 YYNGEE. The CDR3 loop spans 14 amino acids. V trimming: 4 bases; J trimming: 7 bases; junction bases outside the gene matches: 8. The CDR3 DNA is TGTGCCAGCAGCCCCCGGACAGGCTCTAATGAGCAGTTCTTC. Translating it yields CASSPRTGSNEQFF.

V and J are TRBV6-4 and TRBJ2-3, with TRBD2 identical over 9 bases. With 0 bases clipped from V and 8 bases from J, the junction kept 9 bases outside the gene matches. The germline V gene has CDR1 MRHNA and CDR2 SNTAGT. This CDR3 region has 16 residues. The CDR3 DNA follows: TGTGCCAGCAGTGACTCAGCGGGGGGCCCCACGGGTACGCAGTATTTT. This gives the protein CASSDSAGGPTGTQYF.

A note on this clone: This same CDR3 is encoded by further DNA sequences in the sample. The chain uses TRBV11-2 and TRBJ1-2; TRBD1 matches 7 bases. Germline values: CDR1 SGHAT, CDR2 FQNNGV. This CDR3 region has 13 residues. V lost 5 bases, J lost 2 bases, and 2 bases stayed unmatched. The CDR3: CASSPGQNYGYTF. The CDR3 DNA follows: TGTGCCAGCAGCCCGGGACAGAACTATGGCTACACCTTC.

The chain combines TRBV7-6 with TRBJ2-1; 8 positions agree with TRBD2. Germline trimming cut 1 base from V and 9 bases from J; bases unmatched to any gene: 11. Looked up from germline, CDR1 is SGHVS and CDR2 is FNYEAQ. The CDR3 has 16 amino acids. The CDR3 reads CASSLGVASGPGEQFF. Here the CDR3 DNA reads TGTGCCAGCAGCTTAGGGGTGGCTAGCGGGCCAGGTGAGCAGTTCTTC.

J is TRBJ1-4 and V is TRBV25-1, with 7 bases aligning to TRBD1. J was trimmed by 6 bases and V by 1 base; bases with no gene match: 11. This CDR3 is built from 17 residues. Germline CDR1 and CDR2: MGHDK and SYGVNS. The CDR3 loop is CASSESYLAGTDEKLFF. CDR3 nucleotides: TGTGCCAGCAGTGAATCTTACCTCGCCGGGACAGATGAAAAACTGTTTTTT.

The gene calls are TRBV7-3 and TRBJ1-2; D is uncertain. V shed 1 base and J shed 0 bases, with 9 bases lying between them. Germline V CDR1 and CDR2: SGHTA, FQGTGA. The CDR3 covers 15 residues. The DNA for the CDR3 is TGTGCCAGCAGCTTAAGGGCAGATTCTAACTATGGCTACACCTTC. Its protein product is CASSLRADSNYGYTF. Complete variable domain (other parts from reference TRBV7-3 and TRBJ1-2): GAGVSQTPSNKVTEKGKYVELRCDPISGHTALYWYRQSLGQGPEFLIYFQGTGAADDSGLPNDRFFAVRPEGSVSTLKIQRTERGDSAVYLCASSLRADSNYGYTFGSGTRLTVV.

J is TRBJ1-4 and V is TRBV2, with D unclear. The CDR3 is 12 residues long. Germline CDR1 is SNHLY and CDR2 is FYNNEI. V lost 6 bases and J 7 bases, leaving 9 bases between the germline ends. The chain's CDR3 is CASRRVGEKLFF. The CDR3 DNA follows: TGTGCCAGCAGGCGGGTCGGTGAAAAACTGTTTTTT.

This clone was detected only once. The chain has TRBV10-3 and TRBJ1-2; possible D gene TRBD1, 5 bases. Trimming left V 3 bases short and J 4 bases short, with 12 bases between. Germline CDR1 and CDR2: ENHRY and SYGVKD. There are 14 residues in the CDR3. CDR3 nucleotide sequence: TGTGCCATCAGTGAAACTTTAGACAGCTATGGCTACACCTTC. Protein: CAISETLDSYGYTF.

The genes are TRBV5-5 and TRBJ2-7; 7 bases map to TRBD1. Germline lookup yields CDR1 SGHKS and CDR2 YYEKEE (reference sequence). This CDR3 has 13 amino acids. With V trimmed by 6 bases and J by 5 bases, 8 bases remained unmatched. CDR3 DNA sequence: TGTGCCAGCAAGACAGGGAGCACCCACGAGCAGTACTTC. Encoded protein: CASKTGSTHEQYF.